The 25 T cell receptor beta chains presented below share a single source sample, sequenced in a study of regulatory T cells in long-lasting Graves disease (dated by TCRdb to the early 2020s). To prepare the library, multiplex PCR was applied. Instrument on record: Illumina HiSeq 4000. iRepertoire HTBI primers and Arm-PCR amplification of CDR3 regions were used to construct TCR beta libraries. The public reads were run again by TCRdb, first through fastp at Q25 and then through MiXCR, and only productive beta chains were kept. Every CDR3 protein is listed once, alongside the most common genes and DNA of its rows. This sample has 400,000 to 500,000 distinct CDR3 sequences in its table, and 14% of those were observed once. The ten largest make up approximately 17% of the sample. Per the publication, the time point label means: newly diagnosed GD, antithyroid drugs for less than 3 months. For both TCR sequencing and RNA sequencing, RNA was extracted from PBMCs using TRIzol.

The data were also submitted as part of a second study, on T cells in Graves' hyperthyroidism and ophthalmopathy.

The sequencing here drew on peripheral blood mononuclear cells (PBMCs), taken at new diagnosis, from a patient treated with antithyroid drugs. These receptors originate from a woman in her fifties or sixties with Graves disease. Donor details come from another sample of the same person, matched by shared clones.

The chain employs TRBV7-3 and TRBJ2-1, with TRBD2 as a possible D gene (6 bases). Germline V lookup: CDR1 SGHTA, CDR2 FQGTGA. This CDR3 spans 16 amino acids. Trimming removed 2 bases at V and 0 bases at J, with 11 bases between. CDR3 in amino acids: CASSLAGSSSYNEQFF. The CDR3 bases are TGTGCCAGCAGCTTAGCGGGATCGAGCTCCTACAATGAGCAGTTCTTC.

This clonotype was counted at least ten times. The chain links TRBV28 to TRBJ1-5; possibly TRBD1 for D (6 bases). The germline gives CDR1 MDHEN, CDR2 SYDVKM. The CDR3 spans 14 residues. V lost 5 bases to trimming and J lost 2 bases, with 10 bases between them. In DNA form, the CDR3 reads TGTGCCAGCAGTGAGGGGGTGGGCAATCAGCCCCAGCATTTT. It codes for CASSEGVGNQPQHF. Looking up the rest from reference TRBV28 and TRBJ1-5 gives the full variable domain: DVKVTQSSRYLVKRTGEKVFLECVQDMDHENMFWYRQDPGLGLRLIYFSYDVKMKEKGDIPEGYSVSREKKERFSLILESASTNQTSMYLCASSEGVGNQPQHFGDGTRLSIL.

This clonotype has just a few counts. The gene calls are TRBV6-1 and TRBJ2-7; D possibly uses TRBD1 or TRBD2 (6 bases each). The CDR3 contains 13 residues. V lost 3 bases and J lost 2, with 8 bases in between. Germline V gene data show CDR1 as MNHNS and CDR2 as SASEGT. The CDR3 nucleotides are TGTGCCAGCAGTGACGGGGGCACCTACGAGCAGTACTTC. Residues: CASSDGGTYEQYF.

In the case of this clonotype: This may be a read error: a much more frequent sequence differs by one nucleotide. V usage is TRBV5-1 and J usage is TRBJ2-3, with a tentative D call TRBD1 (6 bases). The CDR3 runs 16 residues. Trimming cost V 0 bases and J 2 bases, with 13 bases left between them. Germline V gene lookup returns CDR1 SGHRS and CDR2 YFSETQ. The DNA for the CDR3 is TGCGCCAGCAGCTTGGCCGCAGGGGCTGACACAGATACGCAGTATTTT. It specifies CASSLAAGADTDTQYF. The full variable domain, completed using reference TRBV5-1 and TRBJ2-3, is KAGVTQTPRYLIKTRGQQVTLSCSPISGHRSVSWYQQTPGQGLQFLFEYFSETQRNKGNFPGRFSGRQFSNSRSEMNVSTLELGDSALYLCASSLAAGADTDTQYFGPGTRLTVL.

This clonotype was seen at least ten times. V gene TRBV5-4 combines with J gene TRBJ2-1; D is unclear. This CDR3 spans 16 amino acids. With 2 bases removed from V and 6 bases from J, the gap between germline ends came to 18 bases. The germline gives CDR1 SGHNT, CDR2 YYREEE (reference sequence). This CDR3 reads CASSFPLGLTGNEQFF. In DNA, the CDR3 is TGTGCCAGCAGCTTCCCGTTGGGTCTAACCGGCAATGAGCAGTTCTTC. Full variable domain (rest looked up from reference TRBV5-4 and TRBJ2-1): ETGVTQSPTHLIKTRGQQVTLRCSSQSGHNTVSWYQQALGQGPQFIFQYYREEENGRGNFPPRFSGLQFPNYSSELNVNALELDDSALYLCASSFPLGLTGNEQFFGPGTRLTVL.

This clonotype was counted ten times or more. The rearrangement joins TRBV5-4 to TRBJ1-1; unclear D gene. Germline V CDR1 and CDR2: SGHNT, YYREEE (reference sequence). The CDR3 contains 14 residues. Trimming cost V 6 bases and J 5 bases, with 17 bases left between them. The CDR3 DNA follows: TGTGCCAGCACCACCGGGAACGGTAGGACTGAAGCTTTCTTT. This gives the protein CASTTGNGRTEAFF.

This clonotype was observed at least ten times. The chain has TRBV7-9 and TRBJ1-5; no clear D gene. Germline V lookup: CDR1 SEHNR, CDR2 FQNEAQ (reference sequence). The length of the CDR3 is 14 residues. V dropped 4 bases and J dropped 4 bases, with 11 bases sitting between them. Here the CDR3 DNA reads TGTGCCAGCAGCTCAAGTTGGGAAAATCAGCCCCAGCATTTT. This gives the protein CASSSSWENQPQHF.

The chain combines TRBV19 with TRBJ1-5; D perhaps matches TRBD1 (6 bases). Germline V gene sequence: CDR1 LNHDA, CDR2 SQIVND (reference sequence). V shed 6 bases and J shed 2 bases, with 17 bases lying between them. The CDR3 consists of 16 residues. This CDR3 is CASSPDTGLGNQPQHF. CDR3 sequence (DNA): TGTGCCAGTAGCCCCGATACAGGGTTGGGCAATCAGCCCCAGCATTTT.

The table lists this clonotype with many counts. The chain employs TRBV28 and TRBJ2-2; D possibly matches TRBD1 or TRBD2 (6 bases each). This CDR3 is built from 16 residues. Germline lookup yields CDR1 MDHEN and CDR2 SYDVKM. V dropped 3 bases and J dropped 5 bases, with 16 bases sitting between them. CDR3 in amino acids: CASSFKQGLLTGELFF. The CDR3, as DNA: TGTGCCAGCAGTTTCAAACAGGGACTTTTGACCGGGGAGCTGTTTTTT.

J is TRBJ1-6 and V is TRBV25-1; D is unclear. V dropped 8 bases and J dropped 5 bases, with 16 bases sitting between them. The germline CDR1 and CDR2 sequences are MGHDK and SYGVNS. This CDR3 comprises 15 residues. The CDR3 region is CASATGGFNNSPLHF. CDR3 coding DNA: TGTGCCAGCGCCACGGGCGGGTTCAATAATTCACCCCTCCACTTT.

The chain recombines TRBV30 with TRBJ1-2; TRBD1 aligns across 9 bases. The CDR3 covers 14 residues. Per the germline V gene, CDR1 is GTSNPN and CDR2 is SVGIG (reference sequence). J gave up 7 bases and V 4 bases, and 10 bases lay outside the gene matches. CDR3 residues: CAWIPGQGTRGYTF. The CDR3, as DNA: TGTGCCTGGATTCCGGGACAGGGTACCCGTGGCTACACCTTC. The whole variable domain, filled in from reference TRBV30 and TRBJ1-2, reads SQTIHQWPATLVQPVGSPLSLECTVEGTSNPNLYWYRQAAGRGLQLLFYSVGIGQISSEVPQNLSASRPQDRQFILSSKKLLLSDSGFYLCAWIPGQGTRGYTFGSGTRLTVV.

This clonotype has ten or more counts. This CDR3 is CAWRTPGLAGAGYEQYF. The CDR3 region has the DNA TGTGCCTGGAGAACACCGGGACTAGCGGGAGCGGGCTACGAGCAGTACTTC. The V call is TRBV30, the J call TRBJ2-7; 14 nucleotides align to TRBD2. The CDR3 has 17 amino acids. The germline V gene encodes CDR1 GTSNPN and CDR2 SVGIG (reference sequence). The J segment lost 3 bases and the V segment lost 3 bases, leaving 10 bases of the junction unmatched.

The V call is TRBV5-1, the J call TRBJ2-1, with D possibly TRBD2 on 6 matching bases. Deletions cut 0 bases from V and 6 bases from J, with 10 bases between. The germline gives CDR1 SGHRS, CDR2 YFSETQ. There are 14 residues in the CDR3. This CDR3 is CASSLDGSGNEQFF. Written as DNA, the CDR3 is TGCGCCAGCAGCTTGGACGGGAGTGGCAATGAGCAGTTCTTC.

The table lists this clonotype with a few counts. The CDR3 here is CASSPGQGAGTDTQYF. CDR3 DNA sequence: TGCGCCAGCAGCCCAGGACAGGGGGCGGGCACAGATACGCAGTATTTT. This chain links TRBV5-1 with TRBJ2-3, with TRBD1 matching over 11 bases. V lost 4 bases to trimming and J lost 1 base; unmatched junction nucleotides: 5. CDR1 is SGHRS, CDR2 YFSETQ, per germline. CDR3 size: 16 residues.

This clonotype was detected ten times or more. CDR3 sequence reads: CASSPPAVTGGETQYF. Here the CDR3 DNA reads TGTGCCAGCAGCCCCCCAGCTGTGACAGGGGGAGAGACCCAGTACTTC. The J gene is TRBJ2-5, the V gene TRBV7-9, with TRBD1 identical over 9 bases. The CDR3 has 16 amino acids. V lost 5 bases, J lost 4 bases, and 11 bases stayed unmatched. The germline V gene encodes CDR1 SEHNR and CDR2 FQNEAQ (reference sequence).

This clonotype was seen repeatedly, ten times or more. The chain is built from TRBV7-9 and TRBJ2-5; 11 nucleotides align to TRBD2. The CDR3 is made up of 16 amino acids. Trimming took 6 bases from V and 1 from J; bases not matched to a gene: 7. The germline gives CDR1 SEHNR, CDR2 FQNEAQ (reference sequence). CDR3 DNA sequence: TGTGCCAGCAGTTTTACCGGGACTAGCGGCCAAGAGACCCAGTACTTC. Protein sequence: CASSFTGTSGQETQYF.

In this sample, this clonotype turned up a few times. The rearrangement uses TRBV7-9 and TRBJ1-2; 10 bases are a match to TRBD1. There are 14 residues in the CDR3. Losses at the gene ends were 7 bases for V and 2 bases for J; bases not matched to a gene: 4. Germline assignment: CDR1 SEHNR and CDR2 FQNEAQ (reference sequence). The CDR3 DNA reads TGTGCCAGCAACCCGACAGGGGGCAACTATGGCTACACCTTC. Translated, it gives CASNPTGGNYGYTF.

This clonotype was picked up many times. The chain combines TRBV3-1 with TRBJ1-2, with D hard to call. Germline values: CDR1 LGHDT, CDR2 YNNKEL (reference sequence). Trimming took off 0 bases at V and 6 bases at J, with 8 bases between the two ends. This CDR3 is 13 amino acids long. CDR3 nucleotide sequence: TGTGCCAGCAGCCAAGATGCGGGGAATGGCTACACCTTC. As protein: CASSQDAGNGYTF.

With regard to this clonotype: The CDR3 does not close with the conserved phenylalanine or tryptophan, likely indicating a read error. The J gene is TRBJ2-1, the V gene TRBV5-4; 13 nucleotides line up with TRBD2. The CDR3 is 20 residues long. The V gene's germline CDR1 is SGHNT and CDR2 YYREEE (reference sequence). The chain's CDR3 is CASQGGTTSGRAFRYNEQFL. DNA for the CDR3: TGCGCCAGCCAGGGAGGGACCACTAGCGGGAGGGCCTTTAGGTACAATGAGCAGTTCCTC.

This clonotype has a handful of counts. V is TRBV6-1 and J is TRBJ2-5, with 10 bases that match TRBD2. Trimming cost V 7 bases and J 2 bases; bases outside gene matches: 7. The CDR3 contains 15 residues. Germline assignment: CDR1 MNHNS and CDR2 SASEGT. CDR3 in DNA: TGTGCCAGCACGTTTGCTAGCGGGAGTCAAGAGACCCAGTACTTC. It specifies CASTFASGSQETQYF.

This clonotype was counted a few times. This chain joins TRBV20-1 and TRBJ2-3, with 8 positions matching TRBD2. The CDR3 spans 16 residues. CDR1 is DFQATT, CDR2 SNEGSKA, per germline (reference sequence). After removal of 3 bases from V and 1 base from J, the junction contained 9 bases not matched to a gene. The CDR3 reads CSARPIAGRGTDTQYF. In DNA, the CDR3 is TGCAGTGCTAGGCCAATAGCGGGACGGGGCACAGATACGCAGTATTTT.

This clonotype was counted ten times or more. This chain connects TRBV6-2 or TRBV6-3 to TRBJ2-1; 7 bases align to TRBD1. The J segment lost 5 bases and the V segment lost 5 bases, leaving 9 bases of the junction unmatched. CDR3 length: 15 amino acids. Germline CDR1 is MNHEY and CDR2 is SVGEGT. CDR3 sequence reads: CASSRQGQDHNEQFF. The CDR3 DNA reads TGTGCCAGCAGTCGACAGGGTCAGGACCACAATGAGCAGTTCTTC.

This clonotype was picked up many times. This chain connects TRBV10-3 to TRBJ2-5, with 9 nucleotides matching TRBD2. Germline values: CDR1 ENHRY, CDR2 SYGVKD. The V segment lost 10 bases and the J segment 5 bases; nucleotides outside the gene matches: 11. This CDR3 comprises 14 residues. The CDR3 spells CATLAGEEAETQYF. The CDR3 DNA sequence: TGTGCCACCTTAGCGGGAGAGGAGGCGGAGACCCAGTACTTC.

This clonotype was observed many times. The chain couples TRBV12-3 or TRBV12-4 to TRBJ1-3; no definite D call. V lost 3 bases and J 4 bases, leaving 4 bases between the germline ends. The CDR3 is 12 amino acids. CDR3 residues: CASSFEGNTIYF. CDR3 in DNA: TGTGCCAGCAGTTTCGAGGGAAACACCATATATTTT.

The chain uses TRBV19 and TRBJ2-3, with TRBD1 identical over 7 bases. CDR3 length equals 15 residues. CDR1 and CDR2 from the germline V gene are LNHDA and SQIVND (reference sequence). The V segment lost 3 bases and the J segment 0 bases; nucleotides outside the gene matches: 3. In nucleotides, the CDR3 is TGTGCCAGTAGTATGCCGGGACAGAGCACAGATACGCAGTATTTT. Its translation is CASSMPGQSTDTQYF.